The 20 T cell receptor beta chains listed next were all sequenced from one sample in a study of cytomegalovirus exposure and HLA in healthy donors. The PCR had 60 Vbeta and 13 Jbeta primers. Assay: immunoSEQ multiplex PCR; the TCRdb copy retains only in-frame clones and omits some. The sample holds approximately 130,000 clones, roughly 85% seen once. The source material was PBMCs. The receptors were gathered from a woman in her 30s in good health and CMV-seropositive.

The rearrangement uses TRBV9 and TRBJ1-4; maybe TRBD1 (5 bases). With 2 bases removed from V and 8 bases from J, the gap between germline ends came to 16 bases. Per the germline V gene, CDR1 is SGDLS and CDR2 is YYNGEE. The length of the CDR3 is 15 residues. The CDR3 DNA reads TGTGCCAGCAGCGTGCAGGGCTCCCTAGGGGAAAAACTGTTTTTT. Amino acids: CASSVQGSLGEKLFF.

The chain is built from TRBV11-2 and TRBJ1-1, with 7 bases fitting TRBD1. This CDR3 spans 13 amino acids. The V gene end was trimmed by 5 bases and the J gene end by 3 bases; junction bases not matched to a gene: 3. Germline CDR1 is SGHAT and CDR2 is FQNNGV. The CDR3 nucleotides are TGTGCCAGCAGCACAACAGGGGACACTGAAGCTTTCTTT. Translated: CASSTTGDTEAFF.

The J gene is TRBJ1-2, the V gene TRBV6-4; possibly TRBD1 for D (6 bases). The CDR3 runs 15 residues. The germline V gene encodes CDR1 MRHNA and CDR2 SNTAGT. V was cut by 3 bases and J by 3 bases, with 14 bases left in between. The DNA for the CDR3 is TGTGCCAGCAGTGAGGGCCAGGGGCCCTACTATGGCTACACCTTC. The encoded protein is CASSEGQGPYYGYTF.

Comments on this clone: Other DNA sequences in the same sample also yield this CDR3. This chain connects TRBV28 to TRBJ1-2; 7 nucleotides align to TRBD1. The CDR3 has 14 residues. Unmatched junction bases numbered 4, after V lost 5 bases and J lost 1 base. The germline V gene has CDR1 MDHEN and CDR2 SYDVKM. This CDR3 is CASSLGQINYGYTF. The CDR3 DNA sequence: TGTGCCAGCAGTCTGGGACAGATTAACTATGGCTACACCTTC.

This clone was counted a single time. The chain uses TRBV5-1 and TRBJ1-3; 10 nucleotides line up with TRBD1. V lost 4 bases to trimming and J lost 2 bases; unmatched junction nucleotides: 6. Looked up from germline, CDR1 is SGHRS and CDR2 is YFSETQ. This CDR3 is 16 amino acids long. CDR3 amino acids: CASSGTGTGAGNTIYF. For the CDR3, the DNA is TGCGCCAGCAGCGGCACCGGGACAGGGGCTGGAAACACCATATATTTT. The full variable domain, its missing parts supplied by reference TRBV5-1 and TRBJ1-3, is KAGVTQTPRYLIKTRGQQVTLSCSPISGHRSVSWYQQTPGQGLQFLFEYFSETQRNKGNFPGRFSGRQFSNSRSEMNVSTLELGDSALYLCASSGTGTGAGNTIYFGEGSWLTVV.

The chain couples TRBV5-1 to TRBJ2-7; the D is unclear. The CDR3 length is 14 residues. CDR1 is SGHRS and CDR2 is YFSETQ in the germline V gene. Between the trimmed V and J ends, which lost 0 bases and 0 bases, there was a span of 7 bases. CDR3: CASSLGAVSYEQYF. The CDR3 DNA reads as TGCGCCAGCAGCTTGGGGGCAGTCTCCTACGAGCAGTACTTC.

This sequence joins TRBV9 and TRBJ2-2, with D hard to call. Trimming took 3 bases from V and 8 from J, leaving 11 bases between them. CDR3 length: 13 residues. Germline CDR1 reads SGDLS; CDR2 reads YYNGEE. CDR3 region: CASSDVERGELFF. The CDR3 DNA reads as TGTGCCAGCAGCGACGTGGAGAGGGGGGAGCTGTTTTTT.

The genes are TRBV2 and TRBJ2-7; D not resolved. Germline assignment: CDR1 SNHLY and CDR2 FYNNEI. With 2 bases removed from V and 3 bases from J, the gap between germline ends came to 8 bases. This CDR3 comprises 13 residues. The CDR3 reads CASSERRNYEQYF. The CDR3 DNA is TGTGCCAGCAGTGAAAGGCGGAACTACGAGCAGTACTTC.

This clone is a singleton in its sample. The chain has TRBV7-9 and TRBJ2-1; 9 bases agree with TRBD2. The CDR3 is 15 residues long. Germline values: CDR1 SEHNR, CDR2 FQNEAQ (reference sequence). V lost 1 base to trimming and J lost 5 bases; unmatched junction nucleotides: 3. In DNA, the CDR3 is TGTGCCAGCAGCTTAGAGGCGGGGGGGGACAATGAGCAGTTCTTC. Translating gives CASSLEAGGDNEQFF.

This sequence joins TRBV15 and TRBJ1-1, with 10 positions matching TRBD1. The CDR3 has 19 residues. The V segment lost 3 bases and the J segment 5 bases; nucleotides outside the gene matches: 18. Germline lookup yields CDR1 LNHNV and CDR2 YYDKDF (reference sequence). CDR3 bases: TGTGCCACCAGCAGGGACGCCCCGGGACAGGGGATTTATGGTACTGAAGCTTTCTTT. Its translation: CATSRDAPGQGIYGTEAFF.

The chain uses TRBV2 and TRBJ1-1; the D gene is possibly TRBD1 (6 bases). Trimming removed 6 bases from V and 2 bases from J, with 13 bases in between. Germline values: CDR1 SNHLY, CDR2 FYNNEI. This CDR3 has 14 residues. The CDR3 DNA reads TGTGCCAGCAGGGCGACAGGTGGAAACACTGAAGCTTTCTTT. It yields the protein CASRATGGNTEAFF.

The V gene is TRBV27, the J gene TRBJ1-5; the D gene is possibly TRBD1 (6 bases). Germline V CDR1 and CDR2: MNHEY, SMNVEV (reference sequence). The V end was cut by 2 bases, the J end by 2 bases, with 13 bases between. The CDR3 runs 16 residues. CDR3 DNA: TGTGCCAGCAGTTTAATAGGCGGGGGCGGCAATCAGCCCCAGCATTTT. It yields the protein CASSLIGGGGNQPQHF.

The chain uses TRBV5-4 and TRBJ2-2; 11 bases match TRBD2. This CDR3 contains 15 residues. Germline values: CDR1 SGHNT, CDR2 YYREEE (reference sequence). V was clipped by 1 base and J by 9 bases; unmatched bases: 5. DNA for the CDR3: TGTGCCAGCAGCTTGTTGACTAGCGGGGACAGGGAGCTGTTTTTT. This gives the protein CASSLLTSGDRELFF.

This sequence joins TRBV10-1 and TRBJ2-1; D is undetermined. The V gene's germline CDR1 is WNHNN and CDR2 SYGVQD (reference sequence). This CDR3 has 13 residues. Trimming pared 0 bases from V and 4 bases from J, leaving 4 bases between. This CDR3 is CASSESLYNEQFF. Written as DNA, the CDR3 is TGCGCCAGCAGTGAGTCATTATACAATGAGCAGTTCTTC.

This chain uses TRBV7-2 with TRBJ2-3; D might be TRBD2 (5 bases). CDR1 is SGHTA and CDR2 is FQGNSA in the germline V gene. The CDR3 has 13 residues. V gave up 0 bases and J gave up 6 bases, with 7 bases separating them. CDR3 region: CASSLARRDTQYF. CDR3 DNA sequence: TGTGCCAGCAGCTTAGCTCGGAGGGATACGCAGTATTTT. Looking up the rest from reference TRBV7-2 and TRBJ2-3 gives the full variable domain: GAGVSQSPSNKVTEKGKDVELRCDPISGHTALYWYRQSLGQGLEFLIYFQGNSAPDKSGLPSDRFSAERTGGSVSTLTIQRTQQEDSAVYLCASSLARRDTQYFGPGTRLTVL.

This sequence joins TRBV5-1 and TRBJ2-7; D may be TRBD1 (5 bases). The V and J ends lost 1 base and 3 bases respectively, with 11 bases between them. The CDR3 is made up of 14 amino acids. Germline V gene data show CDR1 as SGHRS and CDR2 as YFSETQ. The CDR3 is CASSLQQGNYEQYF. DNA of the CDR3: TGCGCCAGCAGCTTGCAGCAGGGTAACTACGAGCAGTACTTC.

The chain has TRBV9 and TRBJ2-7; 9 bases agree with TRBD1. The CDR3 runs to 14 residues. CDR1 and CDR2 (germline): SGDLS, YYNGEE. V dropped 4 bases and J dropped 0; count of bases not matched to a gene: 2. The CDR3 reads CASSSGQGSYEQYF. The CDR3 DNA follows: TGTGCCAGCAGCTCGGGACAGGGCTCCTACGAGCAGTACTTC.

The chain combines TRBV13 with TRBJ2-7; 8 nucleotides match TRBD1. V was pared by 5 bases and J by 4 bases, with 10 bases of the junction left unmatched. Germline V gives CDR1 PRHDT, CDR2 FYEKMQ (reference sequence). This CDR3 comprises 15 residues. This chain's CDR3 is CASSPSEDRAYEQYF. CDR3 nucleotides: TGTGCCAGCAGCCCTTCCGAGGACAGGGCATACGAGCAGTACTTC.

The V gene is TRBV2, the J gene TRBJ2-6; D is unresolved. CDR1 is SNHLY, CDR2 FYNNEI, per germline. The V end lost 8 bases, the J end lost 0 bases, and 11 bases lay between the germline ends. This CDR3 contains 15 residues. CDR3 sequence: CASHYYPSGANVLTF. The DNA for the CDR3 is TGTGCCAGCCACTACTACCCCTCTGGGGCCAACGTCCTGACTTTC.

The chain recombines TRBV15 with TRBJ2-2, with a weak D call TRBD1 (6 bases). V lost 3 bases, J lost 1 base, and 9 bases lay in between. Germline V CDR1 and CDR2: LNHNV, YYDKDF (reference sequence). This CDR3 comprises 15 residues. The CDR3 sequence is CATSRDSLNTGELFF. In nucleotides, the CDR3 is TGTGCCACCAGCAGGGACAGCCTGAACACCGGGGAGCTGTTTTTT. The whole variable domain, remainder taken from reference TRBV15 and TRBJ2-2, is DAMVIQNPRYQVTQFGKPVTLSCSQTLNHNVMYWYQQKSSQAPKLLFHYYDKDFNNEADTPDNFQSRRPNTSFCFLDIRSPGLGDTAMYLCATSRDSLNTGELFFGEGSRLTVL.